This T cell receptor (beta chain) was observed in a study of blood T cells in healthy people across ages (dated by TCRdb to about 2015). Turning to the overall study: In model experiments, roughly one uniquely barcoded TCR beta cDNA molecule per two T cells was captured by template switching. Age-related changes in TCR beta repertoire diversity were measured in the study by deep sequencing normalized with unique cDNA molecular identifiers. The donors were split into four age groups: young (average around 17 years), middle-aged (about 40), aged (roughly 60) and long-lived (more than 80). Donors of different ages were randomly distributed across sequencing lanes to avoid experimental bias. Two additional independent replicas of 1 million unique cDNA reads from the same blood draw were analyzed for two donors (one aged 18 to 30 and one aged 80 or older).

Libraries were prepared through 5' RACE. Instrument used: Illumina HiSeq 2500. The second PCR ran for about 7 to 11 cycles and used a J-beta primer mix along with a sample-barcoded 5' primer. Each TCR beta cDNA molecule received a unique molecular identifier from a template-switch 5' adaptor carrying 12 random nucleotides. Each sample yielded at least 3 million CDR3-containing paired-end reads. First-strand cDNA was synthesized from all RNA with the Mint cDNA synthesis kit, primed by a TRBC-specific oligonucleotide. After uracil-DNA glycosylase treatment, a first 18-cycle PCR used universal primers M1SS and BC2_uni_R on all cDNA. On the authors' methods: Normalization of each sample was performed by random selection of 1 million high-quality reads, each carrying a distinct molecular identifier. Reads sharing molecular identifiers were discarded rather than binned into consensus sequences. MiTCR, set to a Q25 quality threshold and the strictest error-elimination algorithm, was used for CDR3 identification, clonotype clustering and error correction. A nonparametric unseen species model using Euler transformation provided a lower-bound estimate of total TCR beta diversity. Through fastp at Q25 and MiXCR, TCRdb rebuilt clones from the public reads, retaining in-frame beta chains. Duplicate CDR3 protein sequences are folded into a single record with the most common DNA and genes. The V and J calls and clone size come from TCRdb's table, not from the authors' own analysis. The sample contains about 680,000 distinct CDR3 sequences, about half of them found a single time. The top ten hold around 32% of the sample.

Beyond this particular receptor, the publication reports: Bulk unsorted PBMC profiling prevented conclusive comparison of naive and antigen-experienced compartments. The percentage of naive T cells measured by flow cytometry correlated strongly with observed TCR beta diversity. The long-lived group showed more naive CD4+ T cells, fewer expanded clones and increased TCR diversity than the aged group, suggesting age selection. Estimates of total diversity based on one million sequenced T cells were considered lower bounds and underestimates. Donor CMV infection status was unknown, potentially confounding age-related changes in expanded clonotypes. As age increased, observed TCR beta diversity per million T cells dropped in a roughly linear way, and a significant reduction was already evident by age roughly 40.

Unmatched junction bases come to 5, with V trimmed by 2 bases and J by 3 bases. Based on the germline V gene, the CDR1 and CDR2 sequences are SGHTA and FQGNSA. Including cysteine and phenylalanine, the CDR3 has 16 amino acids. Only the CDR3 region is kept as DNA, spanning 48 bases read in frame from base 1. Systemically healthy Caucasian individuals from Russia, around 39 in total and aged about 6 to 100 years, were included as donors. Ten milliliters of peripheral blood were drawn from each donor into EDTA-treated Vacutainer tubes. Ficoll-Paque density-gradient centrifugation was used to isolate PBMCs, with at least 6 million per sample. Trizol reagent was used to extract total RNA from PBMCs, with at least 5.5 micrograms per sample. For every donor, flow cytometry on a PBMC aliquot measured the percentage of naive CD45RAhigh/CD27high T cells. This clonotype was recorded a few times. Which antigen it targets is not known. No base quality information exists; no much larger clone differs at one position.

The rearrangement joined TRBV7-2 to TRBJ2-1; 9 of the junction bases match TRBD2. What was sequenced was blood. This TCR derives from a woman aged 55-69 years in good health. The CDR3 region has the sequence CASSLIAGEIYNEQFF. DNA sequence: TGTGCCAGCAGCTTAATAGCGGGAGAAATCTACAATGAGCAGTTCTTC.